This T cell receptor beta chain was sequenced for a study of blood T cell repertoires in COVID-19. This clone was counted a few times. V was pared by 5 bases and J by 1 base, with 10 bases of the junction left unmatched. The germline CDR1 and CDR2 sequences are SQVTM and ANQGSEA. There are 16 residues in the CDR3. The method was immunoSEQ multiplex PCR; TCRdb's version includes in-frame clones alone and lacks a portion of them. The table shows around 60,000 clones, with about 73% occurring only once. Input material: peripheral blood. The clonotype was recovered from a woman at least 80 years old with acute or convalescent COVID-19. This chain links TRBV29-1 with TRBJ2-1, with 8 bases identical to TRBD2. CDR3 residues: CSVSSPGLVSYNEQFF. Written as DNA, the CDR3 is TGCAGCGTTTCATCCCCGGGACTAGTTTCCTACAATGAGCAGTTCTTC.